The clone carrying this TCR beta chain was observed a handful of times. The sample is drawn from a study of metastatic and nonmetastatic thyroid tumors. Among the patients, none had received any treatment before thyroid surgery. Per germline, CDR1 SQVTM and CDR2 ANQGSEA. The J segment lost 5 bases and the V segment lost 4 bases, leaving 14 bases of the junction unmatched. The CDR3 sequence is 15 residues long. TCRdb re-analyzed the PCR reads using MiXCR. This sample has roughly 14,000 clones, with 3.5% to 4.5% found just once. The source is a female donor with papillary thyroid cancer or a benign thyroid nodule (not recorded which). Some clones in this sample may be carry-over from other donors' samples. The source material was tumor tissue. The genes are TRBV29-1 and TRBJ2-7, with 7 bases that match TRBD1. This chain's CDR3 is CSVVPLTGARNEQYF. As DNA, the CDR3 is TGCAGCGTTGTACCTCTTACAGGGGCCAGGAACGAGCAGTACTTC.